The 23 T cell receptor beta chains in this list originate from one sample, sequenced in a study of blood T cells in healthy people across ages. Together with a sample-barcoded 5' primer, a J-beta primer mix was included in a second PCR lasting about 7 to 11 cycles. One entry per CDR3 protein, called by TCRdb with MiXCR from the 5' RACE reads. The sample includes some 1.5 million distinct CDR3 sequences, roughly 27% of them seen just once. Sequencing input: blood. These receptors all come from a woman in her thirties in good health.

The chain carries TRBV6-6 and TRBJ2-3; 11 nucleotides agree with TRBD1. Germline V gene sequence: CDR1 MNHNY, CDR2 SVGAGI (reference sequence). The CDR3 length is 15 residues. V was pared by 6 bases and J by 4 bases, with 6 bases of the junction left unmatched. Written as DNA, the CDR3 is TGTGCCAGCAGCAATCCGGGACAGGGGGCAGATACGCAGTATTTT. Its protein is CASSNPGQGADTQYF.

This clonotype was recorded at least ten times. The CDR3 spells CASSLTGNIQYF. In DNA, the CDR3 is TGTGCCAGCAGCCTAACAGGGAACATTCAGTACTTC. The chain joins TRBV11-2 to TRBJ2-4; perhaps TRBD1 as D (6 bases). The germline V gene encodes CDR1 SGHAT and CDR2 FQNNGV. V was shortened by 5 bases and J by 7 bases, with 9 bases between the two germline ends. CDR3 length: 12 amino acids.

The chain combines TRBV11-2 with TRBJ1-1, with TRBD1 as a possible D gene (5 bases). V gave up 3 bases and J gave up 5 bases, with 13 bases separating them. The CDR3 covers 14 residues. The V gene's germline CDR1 is SGHAT and CDR2 FQNNGV. The chain's CDR3 is CASSFSQGQTEAFF. The CDR3 DNA reads as TGTGCCAGCAGCTTCTCCCAGGGTCAAACTGAAGCTTTCTTT.

The J gene is TRBJ1-4, the V gene TRBV4-1, with a tentative D call TRBD1 (6 bases). The germline V gene encodes CDR1 MGHRA and CDR2 YSYEKL. The V and J ends lost 4 bases and 4 bases respectively, with 16 bases between them. The CDR3 length is 16 residues. This CDR3 reads CASSLNQGSGNEKLFF. CDR3 nucleotides: TGCGCCAGCAGCCTTAACCAGGGGTCGGGTAATGAAAAACTGTTTTTT.

The genes are TRBV5-1 and TRBJ2-1, with TRBD2 matching 9 bases. This CDR3 has 15 amino acids. The germline gives CDR1 SGHRS, CDR2 YFSETQ. V shed 6 bases and J 5 bases; nucleotides not matched to a gene: 9. The CDR3: CASNPVAGGNNEQFF. In DNA form, the CDR3 reads TGCGCCAGCAACCCGGTGGCGGGGGGGAACAATGAGCAGTTCTTC. Complete variable domain (other parts from reference TRBV5-1 and TRBJ2-1): KAGVTQTPRYLIKTRGQQVTLSCSPISGHRSVSWYQQTPGQGLQFLFEYFSETQRNKGNFPGRFSGRQFSNSRSEMNVSTLELGDSALYLCASNPVAGGNNEQFFGPGTRLTVL.

Comment on this clonotype: One end of the junction is discordant with germline, which a read error may explain. The chain recombines TRBV12-3 or TRBV12-4 with TRBJ2-1; 7 nucleotides agree with TRBD1. This CDR3 has 14 amino acids. CDR3 bases: TGTACCAGCAGTCACCGGGACAGTAACAATGAGCAGTTCTTC. Encoded protein: CTSSHRDSNNEQFF.

The rearrangement links TRBV7-2 to TRBJ2-3; possibly TRBD1 for D (5 bases). CDR1 and CDR2 (germline): SGHTA, FQGNSA. The CDR3 length is 15 residues. Trimming took off 5 bases at V and 4 bases at J, with 16 bases between the two ends. DNA for the CDR3: TGTGCCAGCAGCCCCCGGGCAGGGCTCCCAGATACGCAGTATTTT. This codes for CASSPRAGLPDTQYF.

This clonotype has more than one count but fewer than ten. The rearrangement joins TRBV12-3 or TRBV12-4 to TRBJ2-4; D might be TRBD2 (7 bases). The CDR3 length is 15 residues. The V gene lost 5 bases and the J gene lost 4 bases, with 15 bases spanning the gap. DNA for the CDR3: TGTGCCAGCAGTCGGGGGGCTAGCGAAAAAAACATTCAGTACTTC. It codes for CASSRGASEKNIQYF.

The chain uses TRBV4-1 and TRBJ2-3; 8 nucleotides align to TRBD2. Trimming removed 4 bases from V and 0 bases from J; junction bases left unmatched: 9. The CDR3 is 17 amino acids. CDR1 and CDR2 (germline): MGHRA, YSYEKL. The CDR3 protein is CASSRGVLAASTDTQYF. CDR3 in DNA: TGCGCCAGCAGCCGAGGGGTACTAGCGGCTAGCACAGATACGCAGTATTTT.

The rearrangement uses TRBV14 and TRBJ2-1; 8 positions agree with TRBD2. V shed 0 bases, J shed 4 bases, and the junction held 11 bases outside the gene matches. This CDR3 comprises 18 residues. CDR1 SGHDN and CDR2 FVKESK come from the germline V gene. CDR3 nucleotides: TGTGCCAGCAGCCAAGACCCCGGGACTAGGGGACTATACAATGAGCAGTTCTTC. The encoded protein is CASSQDPGTRGLYNEQFF.

The chain carries TRBV20-1 and TRBJ1-5; D gene unclear. CDR3 length: 15 amino acids. The germline V and J ends were trimmed by 2 bases and 3 bases, with 14 bases remaining between them. CDR1 DFQATT and CDR2 SNEGSKA come from the germline V gene (reference sequence). The CDR3 here is CSARSGAGNNQPQHF. For the CDR3, the DNA is TGCAGTGCTAGATCCGGAGCCGGGAACAATCAGCCCCAGCATTTT.

Regarding this clonotype: The junction does not match germline at one end; this may be a read error. The chain carries TRBV2 and TRBJ1-2, with a possible D match to TRBD1 (5 bases). The germline V gene has CDR1 SNHLY and CDR2 FYNNEI. The CDR3 sequence is 13 residues long. CDR3 region: CASSEARVGGYTF. In nucleotides, the CDR3 is TGTGCCAGCAGTGAAGCCAGGGTGGGTGGCTACACTTTC.

At least ten counts were recorded for this clonotype. The CDR3 DNA reads as TGTGCCACCAGCAGAGAAGGTATCGGGTCTGGGGCCAACGTCCTGACTTTC. Its protein is CATSREGIGSGANVLTF. The chain is built from TRBV15 and TRBJ2-6, with D unresolved. Germline V gene sequence: CDR1 LNHNV, CDR2 YYDKDF (reference sequence). The CDR3 runs 17 residues. Trimming pared 0 bases from V and 1 base from J, leaving 10 bases between.

This clonotype was observed at least ten times. The chain combines TRBV5-5 with TRBJ1-2; a weak D match, TRBD1 (5 bases). From germline, CDR1 is SGHKS and CDR2 YYEKEE (reference sequence). The CDR3 is 13 residues long. Trimming shortened V by 5 bases and J by 3 bases, and 11 bases separated the two germline ends. CDR3 DNA sequence: TGTGCCAGCAGTTTAAGGGGCGACTATGGCTACACCTTC. Translation gives CASSLRGDYGYTF.

This clonotype has a handful of counts. This chain uses TRBV20-1 with TRBJ1-2; TRBD1 agrees at 7 bases. Germline CDR1 is DFQATT and CDR2 is SNEGSKA (reference sequence). The CDR3 consists of 17 residues. J lost 4 bases, V lost 6 bases, and 20 bases had no gene match. The CDR3 DNA is TGCAGTGCCGATATACAGGGGATCGCGGCCGTCAGCTATGGCTACACCTTC. This sequence encodes CSADIQGIAAVSYGYTF.

The chain is built from TRBV12-3 or TRBV12-4 and TRBJ2-1; D is unresolved. The CDR3 loop spans 13 amino acids. Trimming removed 5 bases at V and 9 bases at J, with 14 bases between. The DNA of the CDR3 is TGTGCCAGCAGTCTACTCCAGGTACCTGAGCAGTTCTTC. Its translation: CASSLLQVPEQFF.

The chain links TRBV20-1 to TRBJ1-1; D is uncertain. In germline, CDR1 is DFQATT, CDR2 SNEGSKA (reference sequence). V dropped 6 bases and J dropped 7 bases, with 15 bases sitting between them. CDR3 size: 12 residues. In nucleotides, the CDR3 is TGCAGTGCCCCAGACCAGACAAATGAAGCTTTCTTT. Encoded protein: CSAPDQTNEAFF.

The chain recombines TRBV2 with TRBJ2-1, with D perhaps matching TRBD2 (6 bases). V lost 4 bases, J lost 8 bases, and 18 bases lay in between. The germline gives CDR1 SNHLY, CDR2 FYNNEI. This CDR3 has 15 residues. Written as DNA, the CDR3 is TGTGCCAGCAGTGCAAGCCTAGCGAGAAATGATGAGCAGTTCTTC. Its translation: CASSASLARNDEQFF.

This clonotype was found once. The chain links TRBV6-1 to TRBJ1-1; D not certain. Per the germline V gene, CDR1 is MNHNS and CDR2 is SASEGT. Trimming left V 0 bases short and J 0 bases short, with 11 bases between. CDR3 size: 16 residues. The CDR3 sequence is CASSEAHNYMNTEAFF. CDR3 nucleotides: TGTGCCAGCAGTGAAGCGCATAATTATATGAACACTGAAGCTTTCTTT.

The J gene is TRBJ1-4, the V gene TRBV29-1; D not certain. Trimming took off 1 base at V and 10 bases at J, with 19 bases between the two ends. The CDR3 covers 15 residues. In germline, CDR1 is SQVTM, CDR2 ANQGSEA. This CDR3 is CSVEGRVRVSGKLFF. CDR3 DNA: TGCAGCGTTGAAGGGAGGGTCCGGGTATCCGGAAAACTGTTTTTT.

This clonotype was detected many times. This chain links TRBV7-2 with TRBJ1-2; D uncertain. V shed 5 bases and J shed 4 bases, with 14 bases lying between them. The CDR3 runs 14 residues. Germline lookup yields CDR1 SGHTA and CDR2 FQGNSA. The CDR3 loop reads CASSPSDLSYGYTF. DNA for the CDR3: TGTGCCAGCAGCCCCTCGGACCTAAGCTATGGCTACACCTTC.

This clonotype was seen at least ten times. The J gene is TRBJ2-1, the V gene TRBV7-3; maybe TRBD1 (6 bases). The germline CDR1 and CDR2 sequences are SGHTA and FQGTGA. Trimming shortened V by 2 bases and J by 6 bases, and 8 bases separated the two germline ends. This CDR3 is built from 13 residues. The CDR3 bases are TGTGCCAGCAGCTTAGGGACACTCAATGAGCAGTTCTTC. Encoded protein: CASSLGTLNEQFF.

The chain has TRBV20-1 and TRBJ2-1; TRBD2 might be the D (6 bases). V was pared by 1 base and J by 0 bases, with 10 bases between. From germline, CDR1 is DFQATT and CDR2 SNEGSKA (reference sequence). The CDR3 covers 15 residues. The CDR3 loop is CSARGDLSSYNEQFF. The CDR3 bases are TGCAGTGCTAGAGGGGACTTAAGCTCCTACAATGAGCAGTTCTTC.